What follows are 3 T cell receptor beta chains derived from one specimen sequenced in a study of T cell repertoires in cytomegalovirus infection. These receptors' targets are unknown. A single record per CDR3 protein comes from TCRdb applying MiXCR to the reads. The sample includes about 900,000 distinct CDR3 sequences, more than 25% seen only once; the top ten take around an eighth. Here the sequenced sample was cultured CD8+ T cells from PBMCs, taken from culture after CMV antigen stimulation. The origin of the receptors is a human donor in good health (CMV status not recorded). Some clones in this sample may be carry-over from other donors' samples.

The rearrangement links TRBV7-9 to TRBJ1-2, with TRBD1 as a possible D gene (6 bases). The germline V and J ends were trimmed by 5 bases and 8 bases, with 15 bases remaining between them. The CDR3 covers 13 residues. Germline lookup yields CDR1 SEHNR and CDR2 FQNEAQ (reference sequence). This CDR3 reads CASSGSGGEGYTF. For the CDR3, the DNA is TGTGCCAGCAGCGGAAGCGGGGGCGAAGGCTACACCTTC.

This chain uses TRBV27 with TRBJ2-2; possibly TRBD1 for D (7 bases). This CDR3 has 14 residues. The germline V and J ends were trimmed by 8 bases and 1 base, with 11 bases remaining between them. Germline V gene sequence: CDR1 MNHEY, CDR2 SMNVEV (reference sequence). The CDR3 region has the DNA TGTGCCAGCGTCCAGGGGGGGAACACCGGGGAGCTGTTTTTT. It specifies CASVQGGNTGELFF.

The chain has TRBV7-6 and TRBJ2-7; possibly TRBD1 for D (5 bases). V dropped 5 bases and J dropped 0 bases, with 14 bases sitting between them. CDR3 length: 15 residues. The germline CDR1 and CDR2 sequences are SGHVS and FNYEAQ. CDR3 loop: CASSATQGPSYEQYF. The CDR3 DNA reads TGTGCCAGCAGCGCCACCCAGGGTCCCTCCTACGAGCAGTACTTC.